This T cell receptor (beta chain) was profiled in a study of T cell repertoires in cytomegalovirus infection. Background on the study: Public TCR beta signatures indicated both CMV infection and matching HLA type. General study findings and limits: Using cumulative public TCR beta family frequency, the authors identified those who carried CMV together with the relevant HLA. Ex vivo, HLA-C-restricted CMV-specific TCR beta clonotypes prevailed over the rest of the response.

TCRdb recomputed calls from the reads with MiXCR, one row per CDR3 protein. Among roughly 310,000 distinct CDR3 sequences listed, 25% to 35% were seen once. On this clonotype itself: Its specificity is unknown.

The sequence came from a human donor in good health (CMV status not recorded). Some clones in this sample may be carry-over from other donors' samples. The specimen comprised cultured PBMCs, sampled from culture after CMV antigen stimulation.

CDR3 nucleotides: TGTGCCAGTAGTATATCGAGGAATGAAGCTTTCTTT. It encodes CASSISRNEAFF. This rearrangement joins TRBV19 to TRBJ1-1, with no clear D. Trimming stripped 2 bases from V and 7 bases from J, with 8 bases between. Per the germline V gene, CDR1 is LNHDA and CDR2 is SQIVND (reference sequence). This CDR3 is built from 12 residues.